A single sample gave rise to the 5 T cell receptor beta chains below, sequenced in a study of blood T cell repertoires in COVID-19. Assay used: immunoSEQ multiplex PCR; TCRdb lists only in-frame clones, some missing. The sample includes 200,000 or so clones, more than 85% of them seen just once. The sample consisted of peripheral blood. These receptors were taken from a man aged 60 to 69 with COVID-19, enrolled during active disease.

The genes are TRBV30 and TRBJ1-2; a possible D gene is TRBD1 (5 bases). Germline assignment: CDR1 GTSNPN and CDR2 SVGIG (reference sequence). V lost 2 bases and J 7 bases, leaving 23 bases between the germline ends. The CDR3 has 16 amino acids. Here the CDR3 reads CAWSPPGGESTGGYTF. CDR3 coding DNA: TGTGCCTGGAGTCCCCCTGGAGGGGAGAGTACGGGTGGCTACACCTTC.

This chain connects TRBV18 to TRBJ2-7, with D perhaps TRBD1 (5 bases). The length of the CDR3 is 16 residues. V shed 6 bases and J shed 0 bases, with 18 bases lying between them. Looked up from germline, CDR1 is KGHSH and CDR2 is LQKENI. This CDR3 is CASSQSTVVLSYEQYF. The CDR3 nucleotides read TGTGCCAGCTCGCAGTCGACAGTCGTTCTCTCCTACGAGCAGTACTTC.

This chain uses TRBV7-9 with TRBJ2-1; tentatively, D is TRBD2 (5 bases). Germline V gene lookup returns CDR1 SEHNR and CDR2 FQNEAQ (reference sequence). CDR3 length: 15 residues. V lost 7 bases and J 0 bases, leaving 13 bases between the germline ends. The CDR3 loop reads CASTRGTISYNEQFF. In nucleotides, the CDR3 is TGTGCCAGCACCCGGGGAACGATCTCCTACAATGAGCAGTTCTTC.

The chain links TRBV12-3 or TRBV12-4 to TRBJ1-3; D gene ambiguous. The V and J ends lost 6 bases and 5 bases respectively, with 8 bases between them. This CDR3 is 12 amino acids long. DNA of the CDR3: TGTGCCAGCAGCCCATCCCGAAACACCATATATTTT. Residues: CASSPSRNTIYF.

The chain links TRBV18 to TRBJ1-2; D might be TRBD1 (6 bases). CDR1 is KGHSH, CDR2 LQKENI, per germline. The CDR3 totals 14 residues. V dropped 7 bases and J dropped 7 bases, with 19 bases sitting between them. CDR3: CASCMDRTLSGYTF. In DNA form, the CDR3 reads TGTGCCAGCTGCATGGACAGAACGCTATCTGGCTACACCTTC.